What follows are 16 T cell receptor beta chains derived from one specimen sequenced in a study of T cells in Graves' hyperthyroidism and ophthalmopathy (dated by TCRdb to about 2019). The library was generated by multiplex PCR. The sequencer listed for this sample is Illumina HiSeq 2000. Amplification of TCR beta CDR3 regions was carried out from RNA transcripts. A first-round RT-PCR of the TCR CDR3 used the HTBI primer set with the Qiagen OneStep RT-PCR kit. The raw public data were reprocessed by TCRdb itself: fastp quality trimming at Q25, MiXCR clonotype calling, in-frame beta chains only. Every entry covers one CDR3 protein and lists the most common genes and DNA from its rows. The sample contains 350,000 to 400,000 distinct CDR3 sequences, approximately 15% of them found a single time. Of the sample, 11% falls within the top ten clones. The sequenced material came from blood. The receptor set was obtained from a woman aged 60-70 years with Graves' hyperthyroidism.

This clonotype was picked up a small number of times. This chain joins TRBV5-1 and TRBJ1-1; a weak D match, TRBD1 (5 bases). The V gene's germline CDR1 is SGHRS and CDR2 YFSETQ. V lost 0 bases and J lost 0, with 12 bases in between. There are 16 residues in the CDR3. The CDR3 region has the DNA TGCGCCAGCAGCTTGGGGGGCGGCAGGGTGAACACTGAAGCTTTCTTT. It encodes CASSLGGGRVNTEAFF.

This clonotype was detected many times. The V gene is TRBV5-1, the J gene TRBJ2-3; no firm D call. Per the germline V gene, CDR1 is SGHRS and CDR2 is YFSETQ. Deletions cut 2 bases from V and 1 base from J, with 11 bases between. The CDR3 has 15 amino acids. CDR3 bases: TGCGCCAGCAGCTTTTCGGTCGCTGGCACAGATACGCAGTATTTT. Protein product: CASSFSVAGTDTQYF.

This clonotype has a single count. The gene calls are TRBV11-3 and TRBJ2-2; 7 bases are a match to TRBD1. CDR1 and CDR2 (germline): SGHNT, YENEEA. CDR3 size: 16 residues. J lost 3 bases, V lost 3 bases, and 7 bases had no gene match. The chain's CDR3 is CASSFRQGIDTGELFF. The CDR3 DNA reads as TGTGCCAGCAGCTTTCGACAGGGAATAGACACCGGGGAGCTGTTTTTT.

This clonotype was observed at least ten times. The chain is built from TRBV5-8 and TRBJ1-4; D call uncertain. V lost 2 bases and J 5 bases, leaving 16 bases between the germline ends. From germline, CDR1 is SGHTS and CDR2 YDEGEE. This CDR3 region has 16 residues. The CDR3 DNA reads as TGTGCCAGCAGCTTTGGGTCGACGGGGTCAAATGAAAAACTGTTTTTT. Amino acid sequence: CASSFGSTGSNEKLFF.

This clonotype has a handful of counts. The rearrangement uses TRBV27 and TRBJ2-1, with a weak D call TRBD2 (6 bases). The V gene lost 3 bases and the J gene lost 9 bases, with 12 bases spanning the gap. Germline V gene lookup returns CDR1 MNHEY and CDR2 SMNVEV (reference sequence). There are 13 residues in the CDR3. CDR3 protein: CASSLEGTGEQFF. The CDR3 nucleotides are TGTGCCAGCAGTTTGGAGGGAACGGGTGAGCAGTTCTTC.

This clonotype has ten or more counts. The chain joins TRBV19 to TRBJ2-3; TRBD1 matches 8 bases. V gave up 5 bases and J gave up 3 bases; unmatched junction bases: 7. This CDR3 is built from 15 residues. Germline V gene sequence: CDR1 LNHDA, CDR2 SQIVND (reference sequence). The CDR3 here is CASSSRQGTTDTQYF. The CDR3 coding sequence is TGTGCCAGTAGTTCCCGACAGGGGACGACAGATACGCAGTATTTT. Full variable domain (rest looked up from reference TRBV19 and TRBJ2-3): DGGITQSPKYLFRKEGQNVTLSCEQNLNHDAMYWYRQDPGQGLRLIYYSQIVNDFQKGDIAEGYSVSREKKESFPLTVTSAQKNPTAFYLCASSSRQGTTDTQYFGPGTRLTVL.

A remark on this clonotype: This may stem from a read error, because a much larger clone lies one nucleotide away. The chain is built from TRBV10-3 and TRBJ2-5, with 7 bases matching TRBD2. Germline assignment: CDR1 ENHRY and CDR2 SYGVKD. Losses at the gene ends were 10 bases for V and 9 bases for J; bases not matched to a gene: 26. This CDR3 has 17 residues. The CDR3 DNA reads TGTGCCAGCTCCTTCCTCTATCGGACCGTGGGGGGGGAGGCCCAGTACTTC. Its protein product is CASSFLYRTVGGEAQYF.

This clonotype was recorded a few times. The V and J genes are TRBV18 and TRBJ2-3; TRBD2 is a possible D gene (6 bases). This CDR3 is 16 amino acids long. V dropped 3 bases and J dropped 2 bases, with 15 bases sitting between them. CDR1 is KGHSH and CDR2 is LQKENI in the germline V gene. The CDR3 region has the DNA TGTGCCAGCTCACCCCCGGGTCTAGCGTCCACAGATACGCAGTATTTT. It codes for CASSPPGLASTDTQYF.

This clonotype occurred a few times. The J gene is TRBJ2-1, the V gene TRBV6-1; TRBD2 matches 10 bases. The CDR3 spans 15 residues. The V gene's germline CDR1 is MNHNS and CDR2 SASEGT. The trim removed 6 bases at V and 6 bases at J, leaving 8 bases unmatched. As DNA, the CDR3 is TGTGCCAGCAGCCCAACTAGCGGGAATCGCAATGAGCAGTTCTTC. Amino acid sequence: CASSPTSGNRNEQFF.

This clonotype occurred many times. CDR3: CASSERQGGGMKLFF. The CDR3 region has the DNA TGTGCCAGCAGTGAACGACAGGGTGGCGGTATGAAGCTGTTTTTT. This chain uses TRBV2 with TRBJ2-2, with 7 bases aligning to TRBD1. V shed 2 bases, J shed 12 bases, and the junction held 12 bases outside the gene matches. The germline V gene encodes CDR1 SNHLY and CDR2 FYNNEI. The CDR3 spans 15 residues.

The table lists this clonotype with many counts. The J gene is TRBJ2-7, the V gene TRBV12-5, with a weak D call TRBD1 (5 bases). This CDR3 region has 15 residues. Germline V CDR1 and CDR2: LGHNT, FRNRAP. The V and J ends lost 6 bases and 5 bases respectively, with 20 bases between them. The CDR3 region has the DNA TGTGCTAGTGGCCTTGGTAGTTCAGGGCCCCACGAGCAGTACTTC. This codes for CASGLGSSGPHEQYF.

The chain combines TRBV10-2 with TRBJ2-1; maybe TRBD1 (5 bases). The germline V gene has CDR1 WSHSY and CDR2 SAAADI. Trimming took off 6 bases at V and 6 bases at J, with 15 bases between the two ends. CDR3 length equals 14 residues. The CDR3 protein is CASRDPTQGNEQFF. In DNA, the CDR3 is TGCGCCAGCAGGGATCCGACTCAGGGCAATGAGCAGTTCTTC.

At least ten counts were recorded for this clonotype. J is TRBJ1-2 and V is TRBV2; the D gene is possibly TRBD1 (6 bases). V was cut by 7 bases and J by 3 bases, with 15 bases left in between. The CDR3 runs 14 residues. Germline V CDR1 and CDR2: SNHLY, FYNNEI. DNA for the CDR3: TGTGCCAGCACCAGTCAAACAGGGTACTATGGCTACACCTTC. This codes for CASTSQTGYYGYTF.

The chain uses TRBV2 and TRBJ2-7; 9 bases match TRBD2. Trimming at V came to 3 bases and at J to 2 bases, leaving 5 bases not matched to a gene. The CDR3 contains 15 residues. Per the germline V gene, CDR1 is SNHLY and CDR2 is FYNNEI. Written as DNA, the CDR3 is TGTGCCAGCAGTGAGGGACTAGCTAGGACCTACGAGCAGTACTTC. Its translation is CASSEGLARTYEQYF.

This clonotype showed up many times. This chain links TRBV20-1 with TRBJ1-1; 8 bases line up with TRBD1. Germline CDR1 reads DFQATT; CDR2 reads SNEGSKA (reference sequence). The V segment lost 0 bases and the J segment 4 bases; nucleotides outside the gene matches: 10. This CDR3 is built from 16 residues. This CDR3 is CSARDWVDRGGTEAFF. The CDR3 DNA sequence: TGCAGTGCTAGAGATTGGGTCGACAGGGGAGGCACTGAAGCTTTCTTT.

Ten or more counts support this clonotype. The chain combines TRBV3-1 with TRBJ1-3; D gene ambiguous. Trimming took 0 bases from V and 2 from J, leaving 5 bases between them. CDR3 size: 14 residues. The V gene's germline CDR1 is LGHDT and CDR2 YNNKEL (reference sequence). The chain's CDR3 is CASSQDSTGNTIYF. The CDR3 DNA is TGTGCCAGCAGCCAAGACAGTACTGGAAACACCATATATTTT.